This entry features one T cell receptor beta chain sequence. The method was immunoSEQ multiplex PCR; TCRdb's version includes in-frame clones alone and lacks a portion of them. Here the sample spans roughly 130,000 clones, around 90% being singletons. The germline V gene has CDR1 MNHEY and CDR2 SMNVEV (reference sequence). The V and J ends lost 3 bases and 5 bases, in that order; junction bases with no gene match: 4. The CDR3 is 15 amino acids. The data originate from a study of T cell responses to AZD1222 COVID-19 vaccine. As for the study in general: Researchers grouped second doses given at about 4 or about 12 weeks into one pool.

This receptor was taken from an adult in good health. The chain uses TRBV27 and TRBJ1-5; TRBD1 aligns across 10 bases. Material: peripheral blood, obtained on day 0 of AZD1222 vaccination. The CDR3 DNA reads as TGTGCCAGCAGTTTTGGGACAGGGGTTTATCAGCCCCAGCATTTT. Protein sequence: CASSFGTGVYQPQHF.